This T cell receptor (beta chain) was documented in a study of pediatric ulcerative colitis. Method: immunoSEQ multiplex PCR; TCRdb's copy keeps in-frame clones and lacks some. The sample records 10,000 or so clones, over 75% being singletons. This CDR3 region has 17 residues. With 4 bases clipped from V and 3 bases from J, the junction kept 15 bases outside the gene matches. Germline V gives CDR1 SGHKS, CDR2 YYEKEE (reference sequence). This chain uses TRBV5-5 with TRBJ1-2; 7 bases line up with TRBD1. This clonotype was obtained from a girl aged 10-17 years with moderate ulcerative colitis. Sequences were obtained from blood. The CDR3 DNA follows: TGTGCCAGCAGCGCTTCACAGGGGAGTAGTGGATACTATGGCTACACCTTC. Its protein product is CASSASQGSSGYYGYTF.